This T cell receptor beta chain was captured by sequencing in a study of post-analysis software for immune sequencing data. Study summary: Disease trajectories encompassed relapsing-remitting, secondary progressive and progressive-relapsing multiple sclerosis.

TCR beta cDNA libraries included unique molecular identifiers. From approximately 1 to 10 million T cells, hundreds of thousands of cDNA molecules were obtained. TCRdb re-analysed the PCR reads in MiXCR, keeping a single row per CDR3 protein. The data show some 890,000 distinct CDR3 sequences, roughly 50% seen once. Findings and limits, study-wide: Among five TRBV segments more frequent in patients than controls were TRBV5-6, TRBV5-1 and TRBV20-1.

About this clonotype itself: Its antigen is as yet unknown.

Per germline, CDR1 SQVTM and CDR2 ANQGSEA. The J segment lost 4 bases and the V segment lost 6 bases, leaving 14 bases of the junction unmatched. This CDR3 is 15 amino acids long. This chain joins TRBV29-1 and TRBJ2-5, with 7 bases lining up with TRBD2. The sequenced sample consisted of blood. The clonotype comes from a girl aged 10 to 17 with multiple sclerosis. CDR3 residues: CSVLGEGRGGETQYF. As DNA, the CDR3 is TGCAGCGTCCTAGGAGAGGGGCGCGGGGGAGAGACCCAGTACTTC.